This entry lists 10 T cell receptor beta chains sequenced from one sample in a study of regulatory T cells in long-lasting Graves disease. Assembly of TCR beta libraries relied on iRepertoire HTBI primers together with Arm-PCR of CDR3 regions. TCRdb reprocessed the multiplex PCR reads with MiXCR, giving one entry per CDR3 protein. This sample has roughly 420,000 distinct CDR3 sequences, with around 13% found just once. Noted time point: newly diagnosed GD, antithyroid drugs for less than 3 months. The TCR library used RNA extracted from PBMCs. The sample was also reused in another study, on T cells in Graves' hyperthyroidism and ophthalmopathy.

Source: peripheral blood mononuclear cells (PBMCs), taken at new diagnosis, from a patient treated with antithyroid drugs. These receptors originate from a woman between 45 and 65 years old with Graves disease.

This clonotype was seen many times. The chain recombines TRBV2 with TRBJ2-5, with D perhaps being TRBD1 or TRBD2 (6 bases each). CDR1 and CDR2 (germline): SNHLY, FYNNEI. CDR3 length: 13 amino acids. Trimming shortened V by 6 bases and J by 5 bases, and 13 bases separated the two germline ends. CDR3 DNA: TGTGCCAGCAGCCCCAGAGGGGGGGAGACCCAGTACTTC. Translated, it gives CASSPRGGETQYF. The full variable domain, completed using reference TRBV2 and TRBJ2-5, is EPEVTQTPSHQVTQMGQEVILRCVPISNHLYFYWYRQILGQKVEFLVSFYNNEISEKSEIFDDQFSVERPDGSNFTLKIRSTKLEDSAMYFCASSPRGGETQYFGPGTRLLVL.

V usage is TRBV29-1 and J usage is TRBJ1-1; D remains unclear. Between the trimmed V and J ends, which lost 7 bases and 7 bases, there was a span of 16 bases. The germline CDR1 and CDR2 sequences are SQVTM and ANQGSEA. The CDR3 has 12 amino acids. Here the CDR3 reads CSARAGYSEAFF. The CDR3 DNA follows: TGCAGCGCCCGTGCAGGATATAGTGAAGCTTTCTTT.

This clonotype was detected ten times or more. This chain uses TRBV28 with TRBJ2-5; 7 bases are shared with TRBD2. Germline CDR1 is MDHEN and CDR2 is SYDVKM. With V trimmed by 5 bases and J by 5 bases, 8 bases remained unmatched. The CDR3 extends over 14 amino acids. CDR3 nucleotide sequence: TGTGCCAGCAGTCAGACCAGGCGGGGGGAGACCCAGTACTTC. As protein: CASSQTRRGETQYF. The variable domain in full, with the rest retrieved from reference TRBV28 and TRBJ2-5, is DVKVTQSSRYLVKRTGEKVFLECVQDMDHENMFWYRQDPGLGLRLIYFSYDVKMKEKGDIPEGYSVSREKKERFSLILESASTNQTSMYLCASSQTRRGETQYFGPGTRLLVL.

The V call is TRBV7-2, the J call TRBJ2-6; the match to TRBD1 covers 8 bases. This CDR3 contains 20 residues. V lost 1 base, J lost 0 bases, and 11 bases stayed unmatched. CDR1 and CDR2 (germline): SGHTA, FQGNSA. In nucleotides, the CDR3 is TGTGCCAGCAGCTTAGACCGGCCGACAGGGGCTATCTCTGGGGCCAACGTCCTGACTTTC. The encoded protein is CASSLDRPTGAISGANVLTF.

Note on this clonotype: This may be a read error, as it is one base from a much larger clone. V gene TRBV5-5 combines with J gene TRBJ2-7; D is possibly TRBD1 (6 bases). This CDR3 has 14 amino acids. Germline CDR1 SGHKS, CDR2 YYEKEE (reference sequence). CDR3 nucleotide sequence: TGTGCCAGCAGCTTGGACAGGGAAACCTACGAGCAGGACTTC. Encoded protein: CASSLDRETYEQDF.

The genes are TRBV4-2 and TRBJ1-2, with 8 bases identical to TRBD1. The germline gives CDR1 LGHNA, CDR2 YNFKEQ. CDR3 length equals 15 residues. V shed 2 bases, J shed 5 bases, and the junction held 7 bases outside the gene matches. The CDR3 DNA is TGTGCCAGCAGCCAATCTCCGACAGGGGCTTATGGCTACACCTTC. Its protein is CASSQSPTGAYGYTF.

The table lists this clonotype with a few counts. This rearrangement joins TRBV5-1 to TRBJ1-4; unclear D gene. This CDR3 has 18 residues. Deletions cut 2 bases from V and 3 bases from J, with 20 bases between. Germline V gene lookup returns CDR1 SGHRS and CDR2 YFSETQ. CDR3 in amino acids: CASSLSDLWRTPNEKLFF. The CDR3 DNA follows: TGCGCCAGCAGCTTAAGCGATCTCTGGCGGACCCCTAATGAAAAACTGTTTTTT.

This clonotype was observed at least ten times. The chain recombines TRBV11-2 with TRBJ2-7; no firm D call. Germline V lookup: CDR1 SGHAT, CDR2 FQNNGV. V was cut by 5 bases and J by 2 bases, with 22 bases left in between. The CDR3 contains 17 residues. CDR3 loop: CASSRNDERNAPYEQYF. The CDR3 nucleotides are TGTGCCAGCAGCCGAAATGACGAGAGGAACGCTCCCTACGAGCAGTACTTC.

The rearrangement links TRBV6-5 to TRBJ1-1, with a weak D call TRBD1 (6 bases). V was clipped by 2 bases and J by 3 bases, with 10 bases between them. Germline assignment: CDR1 MNHEY and CDR2 SVGAGI. There are 14 residues in the CDR3. This CDR3 reads CASSYGGGYTEAFF. CDR3 nucleotides: TGTGCCAGCAGTTACGGGGGCGGATACACTGAAGCTTTCTTT.

At least ten counts were recorded for this clonotype. The chain recombines TRBV12-3 or TRBV12-4 with TRBJ2-3; no clear D. The V end was cut by 4 bases, the J end by 0 bases, with 11 bases between. This CDR3 is 15 amino acids long. This CDR3 is CASSYQVGSTDTQYF. The CDR3 DNA reads as TGTGCCAGCAGTTACCAAGTAGGGAGCACAGATACGCAGTATTTT.